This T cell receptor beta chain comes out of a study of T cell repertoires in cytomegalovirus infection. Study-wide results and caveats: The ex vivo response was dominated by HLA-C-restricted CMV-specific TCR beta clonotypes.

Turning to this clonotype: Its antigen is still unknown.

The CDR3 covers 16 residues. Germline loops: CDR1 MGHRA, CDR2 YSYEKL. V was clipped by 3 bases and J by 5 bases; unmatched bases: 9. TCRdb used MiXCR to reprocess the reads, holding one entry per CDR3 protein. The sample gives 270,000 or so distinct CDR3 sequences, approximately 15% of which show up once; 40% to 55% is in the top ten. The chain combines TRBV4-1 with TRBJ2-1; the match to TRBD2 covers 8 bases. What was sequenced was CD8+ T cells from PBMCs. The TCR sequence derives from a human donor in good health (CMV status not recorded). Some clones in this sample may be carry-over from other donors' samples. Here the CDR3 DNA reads TGCGCCAGCAGCCAGCCGGGACTAGGAAGGAACAATGAGCAGTTCTTC. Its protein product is CASSQPGLGRNNEQFF.